A single sample is the source of the 25 T cell receptor beta chains below, sequenced in a study of blood T cell repertoires in COVID-19. TCRdb keeps only in-frame clones here, not all; method: immunoSEQ multiplex PCR. Here the sample spans 220,000 or so clones, approximately 78% being singletons. Material: peripheral blood. Every receptor here comes from an elderly woman with COVID-19, enrolled during active disease.

This clone has only one observation. Other DNA sequences within the sample encode an identical CDR3. The genes are TRBV7-3 and TRBJ1-2, with D perhaps TRBD1 (5 bases). The CDR3 runs to 13 residues. Germline lookup yields CDR1 SGHTA and CDR2 FQGTGA. The V end was cut by 6 bases, the J end by 3 bases, with 11 bases between. CDR3 DNA sequence: TGTGCCAGCAGTCCCGGGGGAGACTATGGCTACACCTTC. Its translation: CASSPGGDYGYTF.

The V call is TRBV27, the J call TRBJ2-3; 7 nucleotides align to TRBD2. After removal of 3 bases from V and 1 base from J, the junction contained 4 bases not matched to a gene. The CDR3 is made up of 15 amino acids. Germline lookup yields CDR1 MNHEY and CDR2 SMNVEV (reference sequence). The CDR3 sequence is CASSFGGYGTDTQYF. CDR3 sequence (DNA): TGTGCCAGCAGTTTCGGGGGGTATGGCACAGATACGCAGTATTTT.

The genes are TRBV19 and TRBJ1-1; weak D call: TRBD1 (5 bases). Deletions cut 5 bases from V and 4 bases from J, with 14 bases between. CDR1 LNHDA and CDR2 SQIVND come from the germline V gene (reference sequence). CDR3 length: 14 residues. This chain's CDR3 is CASSQTGVSTEAFF. CDR3 coding DNA: TGTGCCAGTAGTCAGACGGGGGTTAGCACTGAAGCTTTCTTT.

The V gene is TRBV10-3, the J gene TRBJ1-5; 9 positions match TRBD1. V shed 6 bases, J shed 4 bases, and the junction held 1 base outside the gene matches. Germline-derived CDR1 and CDR2 are ENHRY and SYGVKD. The CDR3 consists of 13 residues. The CDR3 bases are TGTGCCATCAGGGGGACAGGGAATCAGCCCCAGCATTTT. It encodes CAIRGTGNQPQHF.

The V gene is TRBV6-5, the J gene TRBJ1-1; a possible D gene is TRBD1 (5 bases). The CDR3 consists of 14 residues. In germline, CDR1 is MNHEY, CDR2 SVGAGI. V lost 6 bases and J 2 bases, leaving 13 bases between the germline ends. CDR3 in DNA: TGTGCCAGCAGCCTCATCGGGGGAAACACTGAAGCTTTCTTT. Translation gives CASSLIGGNTEAFF.

The chain recombines TRBV15 with TRBJ2-7, with 8 bases matching TRBD2. J was trimmed by 2 bases and V by 0 bases; bases with no gene match: 9. The CDR3 runs 17 residues. Germline CDR1 LNHNV, CDR2 YYDKDF (reference sequence). The CDR3 loop reads CATSRDRGREAPYEQYF. CDR3 DNA: TGTGCCACCAGCAGAGATCGGGGGCGGGAGGCCCCCTACGAGCAGTACTTC.

The chain combines TRBV18 with TRBJ2-7; TRBD1 aligns across 11 bases. Germline assignment: CDR1 KGHSH and CDR2 LQKENI. The CDR3 runs to 16 residues. Germline trimming cut 3 bases from V and 4 bases from J; bases unmatched to any gene: 8. DNA for the CDR3: TGTGCCAGCTCACCCACCCGGGACAGGGGGTCATACGAGCAGTACTTC. It encodes CASSPTRDRGSYEQYF.

This clone was recorded only once. The chain combines TRBV19 with TRBJ1-1, with TRBD1 as a possible D gene (6 bases). Between the trimmed V and J ends, which lost 4 bases and 7 bases, there was a span of 19 bases. CDR1 is LNHDA, CDR2 SQIVND, per germline (reference sequence). There are 15 residues in the CDR3. CDR3 amino acids: CASSTVKGGSGEAFF. CDR3 DNA sequence: TGTGCCAGTAGTACGGTCAAGGGGGGGTCTGGTGAAGCTTTCTTT.

The chain combines TRBV10-3 with TRBJ2-5; D not certain. The CDR3 spans 13 residues. Per the germline V gene, CDR1 is ENHRY and CDR2 is SYGVKD. Trimming took off 7 bases at V and 4 bases at J, with 13 bases between the two ends. For the CDR3, the DNA is TGTGCCATCACTTATTCTCCGGGAGAGACCCAGTACTTC. It yields the protein CAITYSPGETQYF.

The chain combines TRBV6-6 with TRBJ1-1; TRBD1 is a possible D gene (5 bases). Germline V gene lookup returns CDR1 MNHNY and CDR2 SVGAGI (reference sequence). The CDR3 length is 14 residues. Trimming cost V 2 bases and J 6 bases, with 13 bases left between them. The CDR3, as DNA: TGTGCCAGCAGTTACCTGGGGCTTAGGCCTGAAGCTTTCTTT. Translating it yields CASSYLGLRPEAFF.

This chain joins TRBV10-3 and TRBJ1-3; perhaps TRBD1 as D (5 bases). There are 13 residues in the CDR3. V was trimmed by 11 bases and J by 1 base, leaving 12 bases between them. The V gene's germline CDR1 is ENHRY and CDR2 SYGVKD. CDR3 sequence: CASSQGSGNTIYF. For the CDR3, the DNA is TGTGCCTCCTCGCAGGGATCTGGAAACACCATATATTTT.

The rearrangement uses TRBV5-6 and TRBJ2-4, with 8 positions matching TRBD2. Germline lookup yields CDR1 SGHDT and CDR2 YYEEEE. V shed 6 bases and J 4 bases; nucleotides not matched to a gene: 9. This CDR3 spans 15 amino acids. The CDR3 reads CASKSSGAFKNIQYF. The CDR3 DNA is TGTGCCAGCAAAAGTAGCGGGGCCTTTAAAAACATTCAGTACTTC.

This clone was detected only once. The genes are TRBV11-3 and TRBJ2-2, with TRBD2 matching over 7 bases. CDR3 length equals 16 residues. Trimming cost V 1 base and J 3 bases; bases outside gene matches: 5. The germline gives CDR1 SGHNT, CDR2 YENEEA. The CDR3 bases are TGTGCCAGCAGCTTAGGCGGGAGAGGGGACACCGGGGAGCTGTTTTTT. Its protein is CASSLGGRGDTGELFF.

J is TRBJ2-2 and V is TRBV7-6; weak D call: TRBD2 (6 bases). V lost 3 bases to trimming and J lost 1 base, with 9 bases between them. Per the germline V gene, CDR1 is SGHVS and CDR2 is FNYEAQ. CDR3 size: 15 residues. CDR3 in DNA: TGTGCCAGCAGCTTTTCGGGAGTGAACACCGGGGAGCTGTTTTTT. Protein product: CASSFSGVNTGELFF.

The chain joins TRBV5-5 to TRBJ1-5, with D hard to call. V lost 2 bases and J lost 5, with 14 bases in between. The V gene's germline CDR1 is SGHKS and CDR2 YYEKEE (reference sequence). The CDR3 length is 15 residues. CDR3 nucleotide sequence: TGTGCCAGCAGCTTCGAGGGCGGCACCCATCAGCCCCAGCATTTT. Encoded protein: CASSFEGGTHQPQHF.

The chain uses TRBV7-9 and TRBJ1-6; TRBD1 might be the D (6 bases). The CDR3 is 14 amino acids. Germline CDR1 reads SEHNR; CDR2 reads FQNEAQ (reference sequence). The ends were cut back, 5 bases at V and 7 bases at J, with 12 bases in the middle. The CDR3 DNA follows: TGTGCCAGCAGCGTAGGACAGACAAATTCACCCCTCCACTTT. Translating it yields CASSVGQTNSPLHF.

A single count supports this clone. The rearrangement joins TRBV19 to TRBJ1-6, with TRBD1 as a possible D gene (6 bases). Germline-derived CDR1 and CDR2 are LNHDA and SQIVND (reference sequence). CDR3 length: 14 residues. Trimming left V 3 bases short and J 10 bases short, with 13 bases between. Here the CDR3 DNA reads TGTGCCAGTAGTATGTGGGGGCGAGGATCACCCCTCCACTTT. It encodes CASSMWGRGSPLHF. Together with reference TRBV19 and TRBJ1-6, the CDR3 gives the full variable domain: DGGITQSPKYLFRKEGQNVTLSCEQNLNHDAMYWYRQDPGQGLRLIYYSQIVNDFQKGDIAEGYSVSREKKESFPLTVTSAQKNPTAFYLCASSMWGRGSPLHFGNGTRLTVT.

The chain combines TRBV10-3 with TRBJ1-2, with 8 bases lining up with TRBD1. Germline V gene sequence: CDR1 ENHRY, CDR2 SYGVKD. The CDR3 is 16 residues long. Trimming removed 0 bases from V and 13 bases from J; junction bases left unmatched: 16. CDR3 in DNA: TGTGCCATCAGTGAGTCCCTCCCCGGACAGGGAGCTGGTGTCACCTTC. Its translation: CAISESLPGQGAGVTF.

The V gene is TRBV21-1, the J gene TRBJ2-5; TRBD2, the table's D call, lacks a check against the DNA. TRBV21-1 is given as a pseudogene. This CDR3 comprises 16 residues. CDR3 coding DNA: TGTGCCAGCAGCAAAGAACCGGGTACCCACCAAGAGACCCAGTACTTC. As protein: CASSKEPGTHQETQYF.

The V and J genes are TRBV10-2 and TRBJ1-3, with 7 bases fitting TRBD1. J gave up 0 bases and V 7 bases, and 6 bases lay outside the gene matches. CDR3 length: 15 residues. Germline assignment: CDR1 WSHSY and CDR2 SAAADI. CDR3 residues: CASISGDSSGNTIYF. The CDR3 DNA is TGCGCCAGCATCTCTGGGGACAGCTCTGGAAACACCATATATTTT.

This clone was seen a handful of times. The chain recombines TRBV7-8 with TRBJ2-7; weak D call: TRBD1 (6 bases). This CDR3 is built from 12 residues. Germline V lookup: CDR1 SGHVS, CDR2 FQNEAQ. The V end lost 6 bases, the J end lost 1 base, and 7 bases lay between the germline ends. The CDR3 region is CASRGQSYEQYF. For the CDR3, the DNA is TGTGCCAGCAGAGGACAGTCCTACGAGCAGTACTTC.

By sample share, this clone is medium-sized. This chain links TRBV27 with TRBJ2-5; TRBD2 matches at 8 bases. The CDR3 runs to 15 residues. Germline V gene sequence: CDR1 MNHEY, CDR2 SMNVEV (reference sequence). J was trimmed by 5 bases and V by 4 bases; bases with no gene match: 9. The CDR3 DNA reads TGTGCCAGCAGTTGGCGGGCGGGAGGTTATGAGACCCAGTACTTC. Translated, it gives CASSWRAGGYETQYF.

This chain uses TRBV2 with TRBJ1-5; weak D call: TRBD1 (5 bases). CDR3 length: 16 amino acids. V was cut by 5 bases and J by 2 bases, with 16 bases left in between. Germline CDR1 SNHLY, CDR2 FYNNEI. CDR3 sequence: CASSKSDSLGNQPQHF. In DNA form, the CDR3 reads TGTGCCAGCAGTAAAAGTGACAGCCTTGGCAATCAGCCCCAGCATTTT.

This clone was seen once. The chain recombines TRBV24-1 with TRBJ2-1, with D possibly being TRBD2 (6 bases). Trimming pared 5 bases from V and 4 bases from J, leaving 17 bases between. CDR1 is KGHDR, CDR2 SFDVKD, per germline. The CDR3 length is 16 residues. The CDR3 DNA follows: TGTGCCACCAGTGGGGGACTGCAATCGAAATACAATGAGCAGTTCTTC. Translating gives CATSGGLQSKYNEQFF.

The chain links TRBV28 to TRBJ2-7; 9 bases are a match to TRBD1. From germline, CDR1 is MDHEN and CDR2 SYDVKM. The J segment lost 7 bases and the V segment lost 5 bases, leaving 12 bases of the junction unmatched. The CDR3 spans 15 residues. CDR3 sequence (DNA): TGTGCCAGCAGTCCGGGACAGGGCATTACACGAGAGCAGTACTTC. Amino acid sequence: CASSPGQGITREQYF.